Detailed here is one TCR beta chain. The data are from a study of brain metastases from non-small cell lung cancer. Libraries were prepared by immunoSEQ multiplex PCR; TCRdb keeps only in-frame clonotypes and omits some of them. The table records about 1,500 clones, roughly 76% of them present only once. V lost 4 bases and J 0 bases, leaving 10 bases between the germline ends. The CDR3 totals 16 residues. Germline V gene data show CDR1 as LNHDA and CDR2 as SQIVND (reference sequence). J is TRBJ2-6 and V is TRBV19, with D unresolved. Sequencing used tumor-adjacent normal tissue. This clonotype originated in a donor at least 40 years old with non-small cell lung cancer. CDR3 region: CASSNNVGSGANVLTF. DNA for the CDR3: TGTGCCAGTAGTAACAATGTGGGCTCTGGGGCCAACGTCCTGACTTTC.